The 12 T cell receptor beta chains below come from one sample, sequenced in a study of T cell responses to AZD1222 COVID-19 vaccine. Produced via immunoSEQ multiplex PCR; TCRdb's table is partial and in-frame only. Among about 70,000 clones, 85% were seen once, and the ten largest hold about 20%. Specimen: peripheral blood, collected on day 0 of AZD1222 vaccination. Receptor source: an adult in good health.

This chain links TRBV9 with TRBJ1-3; D gene ambiguous. The germline CDR1 and CDR2 sequences are SGDLS and YYNGEE. V lost 4 bases and J 7 bases, leaving 6 bases between the germline ends. The CDR3 is made up of 11 amino acids. CDR3 loop: CASSTRNTIYF. The CDR3 bases are TGTGCCAGCAGCACCCGTAACACCATATATTTT.

The chain links TRBV18 to TRBJ1-1, with D possibly matching TRBD1 (6 bases). The V end was cut by 1 base, the J end by 0 bases, with 15 bases between. Germline CDR1 KGHSH, CDR2 LQKENI. The CDR3 spans 17 residues. CDR3 sequence (DNA): TGTGCCAGCTCACCACTTCCTGGGGGGGCTCTGAACACTGAAGCTTTCTTT. It encodes CASSPLPGGALNTEAFF.

This chain joins TRBV5-6 and TRBJ2-2; D ambiguous. CDR1 is SGHDT and CDR2 is YYEEEE in the germline V gene. Trimming left V 1 base short and J 6 bases short, with 13 bases between. The CDR3 totals 15 residues. The CDR3 is CASSLREWYAGELFF. DNA for the CDR3: TGTGCCAGCAGCTTGAGAGAGTGGTACGCCGGGGAGCTGTTTTTT.

This clone appeared once. This rearrangement joins TRBV7-9 to TRBJ2-7; 9 bases align to TRBD1. Per the germline V gene, CDR1 is SEHNR and CDR2 is FQNEAQ (reference sequence). The V gene end was trimmed by 4 bases and the J gene end by 1 base; junction bases not matched to a gene: 5. The CDR3 sequence is 15 residues long. The CDR3: CASSSGTGYSYEQYF. The CDR3 DNA sequence: TGTGCCAGCAGCTCCGGGACAGGGTATTCCTACGAGCAGTACTTC.

V and J are TRBV6-5 and TRBJ1-1, with D perhaps TRBD1 (5 bases). The CDR3 totals 12 residues. The germline V and J ends were trimmed by 8 bases and 5 bases, with 12 bases remaining between them. The V gene's germline CDR1 is MNHEY and CDR2 SVGAGI. CDR3 protein: CASGNGATEAFF. The CDR3 DNA sequence: TGTGCCAGCGGCAATGGGGCGACTGAAGCTTTCTTT.

This chain connects TRBV20-1 to TRBJ2-4, with D tentatively TRBD1 or TRBD2 (5 bases each). Germline V gene sequence: CDR1 DFQATT, CDR2 SNEGSKA (reference sequence). Trimming left V 6 bases short and J 6 bases short, with 9 bases between. The CDR3 totals 11 residues. This CDR3 reads CSAGTRNIQYF. CDR3 nucleotide sequence: TGCAGTGCAGGGACCAGAAACATTCAGTACTTC.

The chain uses TRBV7-8 and TRBJ1-2; TRBD1 matches 9 bases. The CDR3 is 14 amino acids. Germline CDR1 reads SGHVS; CDR2 reads FQNEAQ. V was clipped by 0 bases and J by 7 bases; unmatched bases: 3. CDR3 loop: CASSLAQGAGGYTF. The CDR3 nucleotides are TGTGCCAGCAGCTTAGCACAGGGGGCGGGTGGCTACACCTTC.

This chain links TRBV3-1 (or the pseudogene TRBV3-2) with TRBJ1-6; D uncertain. V was shortened by 4 bases and J by 6 bases, with 13 bases between the two germline ends. Germline lookup yields CDR1 LGHDT and CDR2 YNNKEL (reference sequence). There are 15 residues in the CDR3. The CDR3 DNA follows: TGTGCCAGCAGCCCCGAGGGATGGGGTAATTCACCCCTCCACTTT. This codes for CASSPEGWGNSPLHF.

This chain connects TRBV10-3 to TRBJ2-1; the match to TRBD2 covers 10 bases. Germline values: CDR1 ENHRY, CDR2 SYGVKD. The V and J ends lost 0 bases and 9 bases, in that order; junction bases with no gene match: 8. The CDR3 contains 16 residues. The CDR3 nucleotides read TGTGCCATCAGTGAGTCTTCTAGCGGGGGTCTGGGTGAGCAGTTCTTC. This encodes CAISESSSGGLGEQFF.

V is TRBV19 and J is TRBJ2-5, with D perhaps TRBD2 (5 bases). Trimming took 9 bases from V and 2 from J, leaving 16 bases between them. CDR1 and CDR2 (germline): LNHDA, SQIVND (reference sequence). This CDR3 has 14 residues. This CDR3 is CASSALANQETQYF. In nucleotides, the CDR3 is TGTGCCAGCTCGGCCTTAGCGAATCAAGAGACCCAGTACTTC.

The chain is built from TRBV4-2 and TRBJ2-1; TRBD2 agrees at 13 bases. Germline V gene sequence: CDR1 LGHNA, CDR2 YNFKEQ. This CDR3 comprises 16 residues. V lost 1 base to trimming and J lost 10 bases; unmatched junction nucleotides: 7. CDR3 sequence: CASSQGTSGRADEQFF. DNA of the CDR3: TGTGCCAGCAGCCAAGGTACTAGCGGGAGGGCCGACGAGCAGTTCTTC.

This sequence joins TRBV9 and TRBJ1-2; D remains unclear. The CDR3 contains 9 residues. The germline V gene has CDR1 SGDLS and CDR2 YYNGEE. V was clipped by 3 bases and J by 8 bases, with 2 bases between them. Written as DNA, the CDR3 is TGTGCCAGCAGCGCGGGCTACACCTTC. As protein: CASSAGYTF.